These T cell receptor beta chains were read from a single sample in a study of cytomegalovirus exposure and HLA in healthy donors. Profiling relied on immunoSEQ multiplex PCR, and the TCRdb table lists in-frame clones only, not all of them. The table has around 140,000 clones, 70% to 80% seen once. Sequencing was carried out using PBMCs. All receptors come from a female donor in good health and CMV-seropositive. Each CDR3 is given with its conserved first and last residue. The order of the fields is clone size, V gene, D gene, J gene, CDR3 protein, CDR3 DNA. The D gene is left open where the match is weak. Clone size is not always given. Where it is, it says once, few, many or a class for expanded clones.

clone size: -; V gene: TRBV27; D gene: -; J gene: TRBJ2-2; CDR3 protein: CATRQGELFF; CDR3 DNA: TGTGCCACCCGCCAGGGGGAGCTGTTTTTT
clone size: -; V gene: TRBV5-5; D gene: TRBD1; J gene: TRBJ1-4; CDR3 protein: CASSLEGQGEKLFF; CDR3 DNA: TGTGCCAGCAGCTTGGAGGGACAGGGGGAAAAACTGTTTTTT
clone size: -; V gene: TRBV2; D gene: TRBD1; J gene: TRBJ2-5; CDR3 protein: CASRGQGWQETQYF; CDR3 DNA: TGTGCCAGCAGGGGACAGGGGTGGCAAGAGACCCAGTACTTC
clone size: -; V gene: TRBV18; D gene: TRBD2; J gene: TRBJ2-7; CDR3 protein: CASSPPLAGASWYF; CDR3 DNA: TGTGCCAGCTCACCACCGCTAGCGGGGGCCTCGTGGTACTTC
clone size: few; V gene: TRBV10-3; D gene: -; J gene: TRBJ1-1; CDR3 protein: CAISAQMNTEAFF; CDR3 DNA: TGTGCCATCAGTGCACAGATGAACACTGAAGCTTTCTTT
clone size: -; V gene: TRBV7-9; D gene: TRBD1; J gene: TRBJ2-6; CDR3 protein: CASSLAGQGPSGANVLTF; CDR3 DNA: TGTGCCAGCAGCTTAGCGGGACAGGGCCCCTCTGGGGCCAACGTCCTGACTTTC
clone size: -; V gene: TRBV11-2; D gene: -; J gene: TRBJ2-1; CDR3 protein: CASRQRGNEQFF; CDR3 DNA: TGTGCCAGCAGGCAACGGGGGAATGAGCAGTTCTTC
clone size: -; V gene: TRBV5-5; D gene: -; J gene: TRBJ1-2; CDR3 protein: CASSSRVWDGYTF; CDR3 DNA: TGTGCCAGCAGTTCCAGGGTCTGGGATGGCTACACCTTC
clone size: -; V gene: TRBV10-3; D gene: -; J gene: TRBJ1-1; CDR3 protein: CAISEPQRRTEAFF; CDR3 DNA: TGTGCCATCAGTGAGCCCCAGCGTCGGACTGAAGCTTTCTTT
clone size: -; V gene: TRBV10-3; D gene: TRBD2; J gene: TRBJ2-3; CDR3 protein: CAISGSSGGTYRTDTQYF; CDR3 DNA: TGTGCCATCAGTGGTAGTAGCGGGGGGACATATCGCACAGATACGCAGTATTTT
clone size: -; V gene: TRBV6-5; D gene: -; J gene: TRBJ2-5; CDR3 protein: CASRQRETQYF; CDR3 DNA: TGTGCCAGCCGACAGAGAGAGACCCAGTACTTC
clone size: -; V gene: TRBV28; D gene: -; J gene: TRBJ1-1; CDR3 protein: CASSLSTGVEAFF; CDR3 DNA: TGTGCCAGCAGTCTTTCCACCGGGGTTGAAGCTTTCTTT
clone size: -; V gene: TRBV7-2; D gene: -; J gene: TRBJ2-1; CDR3 protein: CASSPARTGYNEQFF; CDR3 DNA: TGTGCCAGCAGCCCCGCTCGGACGGGGTACAATGAGCAGTTCTTC
clone size: -; V gene: TRBV7-6; D gene: -; J gene: TRBJ2-7; CDR3 protein: CASMGWGPEQYF; CDR3 DNA: TGTGCCAGCATGGGCTGGGGGCCCGAGCAGTACTTC
clone size: once; V gene: TRBV5-1; D gene: -; J gene: TRBJ1-1; CDR3 protein: CASSSRTADTEAFF; CDR3 DNA: TGCGCCAGCAGCTCTAGGACAGCGGACACTGAAGCTTTCTTT
clone size: few; V gene: TRBV5-1; D gene: -; J gene: TRBJ2-2; CDR3 protein: CASSLVGGRTGELFF; CDR3 DNA: TGCGCCAGCAGCTTGGTAGGGGGTAGAACCGGGGAGCTGTTTTTT
clone size: -; V gene: TRBV11-2; D gene: -; J gene: TRBJ2-7; CDR3 protein: CASSLSSLTFSYEQYF; CDR3 DNA: TGTGCCAGCAGCCTAAGTTCGCTGACATTTTCCTACGAGCAGTACTTC
clone size: once; V gene: TRBV9; D gene: -; J gene: TRBJ1-4; CDR3 protein: CASSVTGGNEKLFF; CDR3 DNA: TGTGCCAGCAGCGTAACGGGGGGGAACGAAAAACTGTTTTTT
clone size: few; V gene: TRBV9; D gene: TRBD2; J gene: TRBJ2-3; CDR3 protein: CASSVGGGSTDTQYF; CDR3 DNA: TGTGCCAGCAGCGTAGGGGGGGGTAGCACAGATACGCAGTATTTT
clone size: -; V gene: TRBV19; D gene: TRBD2; J gene: TRBJ2-7; CDR3 protein: CASSIASREFYEQYF; CDR3 DNA: TGTGCCAGTAGTATAGCTTCGCGGGAGTTTTACGAGCAGTACTTC
clone size: -; V gene: TRBV19; D gene: TRBD1; J gene: TRBJ2-7; CDR3 protein: CASSIRQGFIAEQYF; CDR3 DNA: TGTGCCAGTAGTATTCGACAGGGGTTTATCGCCGAGCAGTACTTC
clone size: -; V gene: TRBV15; D gene: TRBD1; J gene: TRBJ1-2; CDR3 protein: CATSRKPTGATNYGYTF; CDR3 DNA: TGTGCCACCAGCAGAAAACCCACAGGGGCCACTAACTATGGCTACACCTTC